This T cell receptor (beta chain) is from a study of monozygotic twins with inflammatory bowel disease. Study results and limitations: Relative clonotype sharing with others was diminished in IBD patients versus healthy twins, particularly with disease activity.

This CDR3 has 16 residues. Germline V lookup: CDR1 SGHTA, CDR2 FQGNSA. Points on this clonotype: Its specificity is not known.

Incorporation of UMIs carrying a 6-nucleotide sample barcode was performed by template switching. After re-calling the 5' RACE reads, TCRdb lists one entry per CDR3 protein, DNA absent. Here the sample table reports more than 300,000 distinct CDR3 sequences. The chain employs TRBV7-2 and TRBJ2-1; TCRdb outputs TRBD2, but without DNA this stays unchecked. The material sequenced was blood. This receptor was taken from a human donor with ulcerative colitis or Crohn's disease, or a healthy co-twin of an affected twin (not recorded which). The CDR3 spells CASSARGRGGHNEQFF. Variable domain in full (rest from reference TRBV7-2 and TRBJ2-1): GAGVSQSPSNKVTEKGKDVELRCDPISGHTALYWYRQSLGQGLEFLIYFQGNSAPDKSGLPSDRFSAERTGGSVSTLTIQRTQQEDSAVYLCASSARGRGGHNEQFFGPGTRLTVL.